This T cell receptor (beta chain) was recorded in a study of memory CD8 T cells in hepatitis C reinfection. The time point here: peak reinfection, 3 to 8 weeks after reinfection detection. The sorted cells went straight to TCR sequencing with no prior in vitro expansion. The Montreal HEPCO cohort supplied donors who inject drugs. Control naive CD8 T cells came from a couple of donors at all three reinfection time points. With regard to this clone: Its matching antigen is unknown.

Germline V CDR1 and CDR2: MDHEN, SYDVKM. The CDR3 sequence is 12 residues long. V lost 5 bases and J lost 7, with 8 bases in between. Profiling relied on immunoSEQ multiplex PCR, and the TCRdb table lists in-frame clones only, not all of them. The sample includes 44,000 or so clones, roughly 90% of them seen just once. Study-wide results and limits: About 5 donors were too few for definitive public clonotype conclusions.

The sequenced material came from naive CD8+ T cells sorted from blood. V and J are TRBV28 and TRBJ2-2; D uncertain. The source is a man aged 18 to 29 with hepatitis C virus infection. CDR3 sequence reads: CASSDPGGELFF. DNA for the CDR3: TGTGCCAGCAGTGACCCGGGCGGGGAGCTGTTTTTT.